The next 7 T cell receptor beta chains were all read from a single sample in a study of cytomegalovirus exposure and HLA in healthy donors. The PCR employed 60 Vbeta primers together with 13 Jbeta primers. Sequencing was performed with immunoSEQ multiplex PCR; in TCRdb, only in-frame clones are kept and a portion is missing. The sample has fewer than 350,000 clones, 85% to 90% seen once; the top ten hold about 2%. The sample consisted of PBMCs. Every receptor here comes from a woman between 18 and 29 years old in good health and CMV-seronegative.

The genes are TRBV7-6 and TRBJ2-7, with D hard to call. Between the trimmed V and J ends, which lost 1 base and 0 bases, there was a span of 10 bases. CDR1 and CDR2 (germline): SGHVS, FNYEAQ. The CDR3 extends over 15 amino acids. The CDR3 is CASSLGGPGSYEQYF. For the CDR3, the DNA is TGTGCCAGCAGCTTAGGAGGCCCGGGCTCCTACGAGCAGTACTTC.

Note on this clone: One end of the junction varies from germline; a read error may be responsible. This specimen includes other DNA sequences encoding the same CDR3. The CDR3 bases are TGTTCCAGCAGCCCCGGGAACACTGAAGCTTTCTTT. Translating it yields CSSSPGNTEAFF. The rearrangement joins TRBV7-9 to TRBJ1-1; no firm D call. This CDR3 has 12 amino acids. CDR1 is SEHNR and CDR2 is FQNEAQ in the germline V gene (reference sequence).

This chain joins TRBV7-3 and TRBJ2-2; 8 bases fit TRBD2. The CDR3 consists of 15 residues. CDR1 and CDR2 from the germline V gene are SGHTA and FQGTGA. The trim removed 10 bases at V and 5 bases at J, leaving 12 bases unmatched. CDR3 amino acids: CATAGGAGTTGELFF. The CDR3 DNA follows: TGTGCCACCGCCGGGGGGGCGGGGACTACCGGGGAGCTGTTTTTT. Full variable domain (missing parts from reference TRBV7-3 and TRBJ2-2): GAGVSQTPSNKVTEKGKYVELRCDPISGHTALYWYRQSLGQGPEFLIYFQGTGAADDSGLPNDRFFAVRPEGSVSTLKIQRTERGDSAVYLCATAGGAGTTGELFFGEGSRLTVL.

About this clone itself: Other DNA sequences in this specimen translate into the identical CDR3. The gene calls are TRBV5-1 and TRBJ1-5; D may be TRBD1 (6 bases). The germline V and J ends were trimmed by 4 bases and 4 bases, with 12 bases remaining between them. Germline V lookup: CDR1 SGHRS, CDR2 YFSETQ. The CDR3 runs 14 residues. CDR3 loop: CASSLGGANQPQHF. The DNA of the CDR3 is TGCGCCAGCAGCCTCGGGGGGGCTAATCAGCCCCAGCATTTT.

The chain joins TRBV28 to TRBJ1-6; TRBD1 agrees at 8 bases. Germline V gene data show CDR1 as MDHEN and CDR2 as SYDVKM. Trimming cost V 6 bases and J 5 bases; bases outside gene matches: 9. The CDR3 is 16 residues long. The DNA of the CDR3 is TGTGCCAGCAGAGGGGCCGGGACAGGAAATAATTCACCCCTCCACTTT. Its protein product is CASRGAGTGNNSPLHF. Together with reference TRBV28 and TRBJ1-6, the CDR3 gives the full variable domain: DVKVTQSSRYLVKRTGEKVFLECVQDMDHENMFWYRQDPGLGLRLIYFSYDVKMKEKGDIPEGYSVSREKKERFSLILESASTNQTSMYLCASRGAGTGNNSPLHFGNGTRLTVT.

This chain uses TRBV4-1 with TRBJ2-5; 8 bases agree with TRBD1. Germline assignment: CDR1 MGHRA and CDR2 YSYEKL. Losses at the gene ends were 2 bases for V and 12 bases for J; bases not matched to a gene: 11. There are 14 residues in the CDR3. In DNA form, the CDR3 reads TGCGCCAGCAGCCAATCCGGACAGGGAGTAGCGGAGTACTTC. This codes for CASSQSGQGVAEYF.

The V gene is TRBV14, the J gene TRBJ2-1; 7 bases fit TRBD1. The ends lost 2 bases at V and 6 bases at J; junction bases unmatched: 4. Germline V gives CDR1 SGHDN, CDR2 FVKESK. The CDR3 loop spans 14 amino acids. The CDR3 region is CASSQYRGSNEQFF. The CDR3 bases are TGTGCCAGCAGCCAATACAGGGGAAGCAATGAGCAGTTCTTC.